The 22 T cell receptor beta chains given below trace back to one sample, sequenced in a study of CD8+CD57+ T cells in acquired aplastic anemia. Patients who underwent sequencing had shown CD8+CD57+ cell expansion by flow cytometry. Template material for TCR beta VDJ and CDR3 profiling consisted of genomic DNA. TCRdb re-derived calls from the reads in MiXCR, one entry per CDR3 protein. In the table there are approximately 160,000 distinct CDR3 sequences, less than 60% of which are singletons. Sequenced: sorted CD4+, CD8+, or CD8+CD57+ T cells (not recorded which) from PBMCs. Receptor source: a human donor with aplastic anemia.

In its sample, this clonotype is medium-sized. This chain connects TRBV10-3 to TRBJ2-7; a weak D match, TRBD1 (5 bases). The CDR3 covers 13 residues. V was cut by 3 bases and J by 2 bases, with 8 bases left in between. Germline CDR1 reads ENHRY; CDR2 reads SYGVKD. The CDR3 sequence: CAISEGVAYEQYV. The CDR3 DNA reads TGTGCCATCAGTGAAGGGGTAGCCTACGAGCAGTACGTC.

There are many counts of this clonotype. The V and J genes are TRBV27 and TRBJ2-5; TRBD1 matches at 10 bases. The trim removed 7 bases at V and 6 bases at J, leaving 5 bases unmatched. The length of the CDR3 is 13 residues. Germline V gene data show CDR1 as MNHEY and CDR2 as SMNVEV (reference sequence). CDR3 bases: TGTGCCAGCACCGGACAGGGGGTGAAGACCCAGTACTTC. Amino acid sequence: CASTGQGVKTQYF.

This clonotype has just one count. The chain joins TRBV24-1 to TRBJ2-7; the match to TRBD2 covers 7 bases. With 4 bases clipped from V and 5 bases from J, the junction kept 4 bases outside the gene matches. This CDR3 is 13 amino acids long. Per germline, CDR1 KGHDR and CDR2 SFDVKD. For the CDR3, the DNA is TGTGCCACCAGTGAGACACTAGCGAACGAGCAGTACGTC. Protein product: CATSETLANEQYV.

This clonotype was observed a few times. The rearrangement uses TRBV3-1 and TRBJ2-1; 9 bases line up with TRBD2. The germline V gene has CDR1 LGHDT and CDR2 YNNKEL (reference sequence). The CDR3 length is 17 residues. Germline trimming cut 0 bases from V and 2 bases from J; bases unmatched to any gene: 5. Written as DNA, the CDR3 is TGTGCCAGCAGCCAAGAGAGGCCTAGCGGGACCTACAATGAGCAGTTCTTC. Residues: CASSQERPSGTYNEQFF.

This chain connects TRBV7-2 to TRBJ1-5; D is perhaps TRBD1 (5 bases). Trimming removed 6 bases from V and 6 bases from J, with 9 bases in between. Germline CDR1 reads SGHTA; CDR2 reads FQGNSA. This CDR3 comprises 12 residues. The CDR3, as DNA: TGTGCCAGCAGTGCAGGGAGTCAGCCCCAGCATTTT. Protein sequence: CASSAGSQPQHF.

V usage is TRBV7-3 and J usage is TRBJ2-3; TRBD2 agrees at 7 bases. CDR1 is SGHTA and CDR2 is FQGTGA in the germline V gene. Losses at the gene ends were 6 bases for V and 3 bases for J; bases not matched to a gene: 9. The CDR3 is made up of 15 amino acids. The CDR3 loop reads CASSTGEGLTDTQYF. CDR3 in DNA: TGTGCCAGCAGTACCGGGGAGGGGCTAACAGATACGCAGTATTTT. Based on the CDR3 plus reference TRBV7-3 and TRBJ2-3, the full variable domain is GAGVSQTPSNKVTEKGKYVELRCDPISGHTALYWYRQSLGQGPEFLIYFQGTGAADDSGLPNDRFFAVRPEGSVSTLKIQRTERGDSAVYLCASSTGEGLTDTQYFGPGTRLTVL.

The chain uses TRBV7-9 and TRBJ2-2, with a weak D call TRBD2 (5 bases). Trimming shortened V by 6 bases and J by 5 bases, and 10 bases separated the two germline ends. Germline V gene data show CDR1 as SEHNR and CDR2 as FQNEAQ (reference sequence). The CDR3 runs 13 residues. The CDR3 DNA follows: TGTGCCAGCAGACTAGTCGGAACCGGGGAGCTGTTTTTT. Translated: CASRLVGTGELFF.

This clonotype appeared many times. V and J are TRBV7-2 and TRBJ1-5; D is unclear. Germline assignment: CDR1 SGHTA and CDR2 FQGNSA. Trimming left V 3 bases short and J 3 bases short, with 15 bases between. The CDR3 is made up of 16 amino acids. CDR3 in DNA: TGTGCCAGCAGCTTTGGTGGTGGGAATAACAATCAGCCCCAGCATTTT. Translating gives CASSFGGGNNNQPQHF.

Points on this clonotype: Possible read error: a much larger clone is one base away. V usage is TRBV11-1 and J usage is TRBJ1-4; no reliable D call. Germline CDR1 and CDR2: SGHAT and FQDESV (reference sequence). This CDR3 comprises 15 residues. The germline V and J ends were trimmed by 7 bases and 8 bases, with 20 bases remaining between them. Here the CDR3 reads CASNLSVFDTEKLFF. The CDR3 DNA sequence: TGTGCCAGCAACTTGTCGGTATTCGATACGGAAAAACTGTTTTTT.

The chain carries TRBV24-1 and TRBJ2-1; D remains ambiguous. Germline CDR1 and CDR2: KGHDR and SFDVKD. V lost 5 bases to trimming and J lost 12 bases, with 10 bases between them. CDR3 length: 11 amino acids. DNA of the CDR3: TGTGCCACCAGTGTCCGTGATGGGCAGTTCTTC. Translation: CATSVRDGQFF.

The chain couples TRBV18 to TRBJ2-5, with 13 bases lining up with TRBD2. This CDR3 comprises 16 residues. Germline V gene lookup returns CDR1 KGHSH and CDR2 LQKENI. With V trimmed by 0 bases and J by 3 bases, 1 base remained unmatched. CDR3 residues: CASSPPGLAGEETQYF. The CDR3 DNA sequence: TGTGCCAGCTCACCACCCGGACTAGCGGGGGAAGAGACCCAGTACTTC.

The chain couples TRBV11-2 to TRBJ1-2; D ambiguous. With 5 bases removed from V and 3 bases from J, the gap between germline ends came to 19 bases. This CDR3 is built from 16 residues. Germline V gene lookup returns CDR1 SGHAT and CDR2 FQNNGV. The CDR3 sequence is CASSHAGAQTYYGYTF. In DNA form, the CDR3 reads TGTGCCAGCAGCCATGCCGGAGCACAAACTTACTATGGCTACACCTTC.

The chain has TRBV12-3 or TRBV12-4 and TRBJ2-2, with D perhaps TRBD2 (5 bases). V lost 6 bases and J lost 3, with 11 bases in between. The CDR3 covers 14 residues. DNA of the CDR3: TGTGCCAGCAGCGGTAGGAGGCACACCGGGGAGCTGTTTTTT. This gives the protein CASSGRRHTGELFF.

This chain connects TRBV5-1 to TRBJ1-6, with D unresolved. The CDR3 contains 14 residues. Germline assignment: CDR1 SGHRS and CDR2 YFSETQ. V was clipped by 0 bases and J by 6 bases, with 7 bases between them. The CDR3 protein is CASSLGSTNSPLHF. In nucleotides, the CDR3 is TGCGCCAGCAGCTTGGGTTCCACTAATTCACCCCTCCACTTT.

V and J are TRBV10-3 and TRBJ1-3, with D uncertain. V was trimmed by 2 bases and J by 0 bases, leaving 8 bases between them. The CDR3 totals 15 residues. Germline V gives CDR1 ENHRY, CDR2 SYGVKD. CDR3 residues: CAISEKYLSGNTIYF. In nucleotides, the CDR3 is TGTGCCATCAGTGAGAAATACCTCTCTGGAAACACCATATATTTT.

The chain has TRBV3-1 and TRBJ2-2; D is unclear. The CDR3 is made up of 16 amino acids. V lost 6 bases to trimming and J lost 1 base, with 15 bases between them. The germline CDR1 and CDR2 sequences are LGHDT and YNNKEL (reference sequence). CDR3 nucleotide sequence: TGTGCCAGCAGTTCGGCAGGCGTCTTGAACACCGGGGAGCTGTTTTTT. Its protein product is CASSSAGVLNTGELFF.

On this clonotype: An end of the junction differs from the germline gene, which may be a read error. The rearrangement links TRBV2 to TRBJ1-6; D is unresolved. Germline CDR1 reads SNHLY; CDR2 reads FYNNEI. This CDR3 has 12 amino acids. The chain's CDR3 is CASSVDNPPLHF. The DNA for the CDR3 is TGTGCCAGCAGCGTGGATAATCCACCCCTCCACTTT.

This clonotype was observed many times. This chain links TRBV7-9 with TRBJ1-1; D might be TRBD1 (6 bases). Trimming took 1 base from V and 4 from J, leaving 7 bases between them. This CDR3 contains 13 residues. Germline-derived CDR1 and CDR2 are SEHNR and FQNEAQ (reference sequence). The CDR3 nucleotides read TGTGCCAGCAGCTTAGAGGGGGGCACTGAAGCTTTCTTT. This gives the protein CASSLEGGTEAFF.

The chain carries TRBV25-1 and TRBJ1-4; weak D call: TRBD1 (5 bases). Trimming cost V 2 bases and J 6 bases, with 13 bases left between them. Germline CDR1 MGHDK, CDR2 SYGVNS. There are 15 residues in the CDR3. CDR3 in DNA: TGTGCCAGCAGTGAAATGGGGGGACCTTATGAAAAACTGTTTTTT. Translation: CASSEMGGPYEKLFF.

The rearrangement joins TRBV19 to TRBJ1-2; no definite D call. The V and J ends lost 9 bases and 8 bases respectively, with 19 bases between them. This CDR3 is built from 13 residues. CDR1 LNHDA and CDR2 SQIVND come from the germline V gene (reference sequence). DNA of the CDR3: TGTGCCAGCAGCCCGAAAATTGGGGAGGGCTACACCTTC. This gives the protein CASSPKIGEGYTF. The whole variable domain, filled in from reference TRBV19 and TRBJ1-2, reads DGGITQSPKYLFRKEGQNVTLSCEQNLNHDAMYWYRQDPGQGLRLIYYSQIVNDFQKGDIAEGYSVSREKKESFPLTVTSAQKNPTAFYLCASSPKIGEGYTFGSGTRLTVV.

This chain connects TRBV2 to TRBJ2-7, with 9 nucleotides matching TRBD1. The CDR3 runs 16 residues. The J segment lost 0 bases and the V segment lost 4 bases, leaving 7 bases of the junction unmatched. In germline, CDR1 is SNHLY, CDR2 FYNNEI. CDR3 loop: CASSGPRDRASYEQYF. Here the CDR3 DNA reads TGTGCCAGCAGTGGTCCCCGGGACAGGGCCTCCTACGAGCAGTACTTC.

The V and J genes are TRBV19 and TRBJ1-5; TRBD1 is a possible D gene (5 bases). V was trimmed by 7 bases and J by 1 base, leaving 8 bases between them. The germline CDR1 and CDR2 sequences are LNHDA and SQIVND (reference sequence). There are 13 residues in the CDR3. The CDR3 region has the DNA TGTGCCAGTACCAGGGAGAGCAATCAGCCCCAGCATTTT. Its translation: CASTRESNQPQHF.